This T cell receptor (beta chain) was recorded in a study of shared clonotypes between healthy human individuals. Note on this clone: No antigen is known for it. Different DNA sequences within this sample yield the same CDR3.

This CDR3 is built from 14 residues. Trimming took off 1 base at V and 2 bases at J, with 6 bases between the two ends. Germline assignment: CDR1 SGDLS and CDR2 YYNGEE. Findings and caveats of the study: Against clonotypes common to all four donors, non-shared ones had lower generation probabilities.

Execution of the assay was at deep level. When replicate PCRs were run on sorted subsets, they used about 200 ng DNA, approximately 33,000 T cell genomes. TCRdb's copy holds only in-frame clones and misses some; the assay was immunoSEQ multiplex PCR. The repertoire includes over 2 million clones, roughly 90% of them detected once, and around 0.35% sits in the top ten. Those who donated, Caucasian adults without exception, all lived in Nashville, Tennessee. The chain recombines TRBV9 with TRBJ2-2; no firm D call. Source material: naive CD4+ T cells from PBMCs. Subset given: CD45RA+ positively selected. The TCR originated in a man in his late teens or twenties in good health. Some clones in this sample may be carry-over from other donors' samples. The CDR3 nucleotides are TGTGCCAGCAGCGTAAGTGCAAACACCGGGGAGCTGTTTTTT. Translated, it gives CASSVSANTGELFF.